Detailed here is one TCR beta chain. This clonotype occurred many times. No cognate antigen has been identified for it. No base quality information exists; no much larger clone differs at one position. All donors were healthy Caucasians. Three pairs of female monozygotic twins, all aged about 18 to 30 years, made up the twin cohort. Positive isolation kits from Invitrogen were used to isolate CD4+ and CD8+ T cell populations. This sample was taken from a study of identical twins (dated by TCRdb to 2015 to 2016). About the full investigation: The study deep-sequenced TCR alpha and beta repertoires from monozygotic twins, unrelated adults of various ages and cord blood to test whether fetal clonotypes persist. Replicate twin experiments were performed at different times using different library preparation protocols to rule out contamination.

Preparation of the library involved 5' RACE. The reads were generated on an Illumina HiSeq 2000. A universal primer binding site was added through template switching, and the final cDNA carried a unique molecular identifier so that TCR cDNA molecules could be counted accurately. First-strand cDNA for TCR alpha and beta chains was synthesized from specific primers in the conserved constant-segment region. To control for contamination, each cDNA library was double barcoded with a SMART-Mk sample barcode plus Illumina barcodes. Two successive PCR steps introduced TruSeq adapter sequences along with Illumina sample barcodes. TCR alpha and beta cDNA libraries were sequenced on the Illumina HiSeq platform with custom primers. In the authors' own workflow: Raw reads were processed with MiGEC to extract unique molecular identifiers, and MiXCR was used to determine CDR3 positions. Recombination models were inferred per individual with the repgenHMM and IGoR tools using an EM algorithm. The tcR package in R was used for shared clonotype analysis, with sharing normalized by the product of cloneset sizes. To study raw recombination without the effects of thymic and clonal selection, out-of-frame nonproductive sequences were analyzed. Using fastp at Q25 and MiXCR, TCRdb reprocessed the public reads and kept productive beta chains. Merged by CDR3 protein, the rows form single entries marked with the most common genes and DNA. For this entry, the V and J calls and clone size follow TCRdb and not the study's own pipeline. The sample table holds approximately 300,000 distinct CDR3 sequences, of which over 8.5% were seen once. The ten largest clones represent approximately 7% of the sample.

On the study overall, not on this receptor specifically: Zero-insertion analyses could be partly confounded by invariant T cells such as MAIT and iNKT, although diverse VJ usage argued against such confounding for most clonotypes. Conclusions relied on cross-sectional statistical analysis, since the same donors could not be followed over many years. A weaker excess of twin sharing was found in beta out-of-frame sequences because the signal-to-noise ratio was lowered by fewer shared sequences. Fewer insertions were carried by abundant cord blood beta clonotypes; a weaker similar trend was observed in young adult naive repertoires, while no such trend was observed in memory repertoires. Recombination models systematically underestimated out-of-frame TCR alpha sharing in monozygotic twins but agreed with sharing between unrelated individuals. Compared with coincidental sharing between unrelated individuals, an excess of low generation-probability sequences was observed among out-of-frame TCR alpha sequences shared between twins.

In the germline V gene, CDR1 corresponds to MGHDK and CDR2 to SYGVNS. Clipping removes 2 bases from V and 9 bases from J, with 6 as the unmatched junction base count. CDR3 length: 14 amino acids, cysteine to phenylalanine. The retained sequence is limited to the CDR3, 42 bases, with the frame set at the first base. These data also featured in a second study, about yellow fever vaccine responses in identical twins. Drawing on the second study: The authors reported that the T cell response to vaccination in identical twins appeared partly convergent and partly personalized. Focusing on identical twins, the study followed the T cell clones that responded to the vaccine, and did so with precision.

The sequenced sample was CD8+ T cells sorted from blood. The rearranged chain carries TRBV25-1 and TRBJ2-2; TRBD2 matches 7 bases in the middle. The sequence was obtained from a woman aged 18-29 years in good health. In nucleotide form, the sequence is TGTGCCAGCAGTGAAGGGGGAGGGAACAGGGAGCTGTTTTTT. This gives the protein CASSEGGGNRELFF. Beyond the CDR3, the reference TRBV25-1 and TRBJ2-2 genes provide the residues; the full variable domain reads: EADIYQTPRYLVIGTGKKITLECSQTMGHDKMYWYQQDPGMELHLIHYSYGVNSTEKGDLSSESTVSRIRTEHFPLTLESARPSHTSQYLCASSEGGGNRELFFGEGSRLTVL.